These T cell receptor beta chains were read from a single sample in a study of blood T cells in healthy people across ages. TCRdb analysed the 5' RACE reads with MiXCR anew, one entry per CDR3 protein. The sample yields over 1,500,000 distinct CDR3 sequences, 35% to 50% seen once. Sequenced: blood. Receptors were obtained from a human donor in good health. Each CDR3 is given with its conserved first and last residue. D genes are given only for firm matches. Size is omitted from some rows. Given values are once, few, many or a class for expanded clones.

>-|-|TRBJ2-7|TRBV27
TGTGCCAGCAGTCAAGACCCCAATCCCTACGAGCAGTACTTC
CASSQDPNPYEQYF
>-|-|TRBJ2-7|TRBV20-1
TGCAGTGCTAGCCCGGGACACCAAGCCTACGAGCAGTACTTC
CSASPGHQAYEQYF
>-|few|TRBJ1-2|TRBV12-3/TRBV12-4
TGTGCCAGCAGTTTCGGGCAGGGTATGGGGAATGGCTACACCTTC
CASSFGQGMGNGYTF
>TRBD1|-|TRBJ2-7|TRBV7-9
TGTGCCAGCAGCGACCGGGACAGGGGGCACAACGAGCAGTACTTC
CASSDRDRGHNEQYF
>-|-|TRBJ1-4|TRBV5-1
TGCGCCAGCAGCTTAAGGACGGCGGAGTATGAAAAACTGTTTTTT
CASSLRTAEYEKLFF
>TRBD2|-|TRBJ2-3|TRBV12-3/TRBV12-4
TGTGCCAGCAGTTCCCGAAGACTAGCGGGGGGGTCTACGCAGTATTTT
CASSSRRLAGGSTQYF
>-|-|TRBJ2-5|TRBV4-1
TGCGCCAGCAGCCAAGGGCAACGGAACCTGGAGACCCAGTACTTC
CASSQGQRNLETQYF
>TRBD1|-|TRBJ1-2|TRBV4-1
TGCGCCAGCAGCCCGAGGCCTACAGGGGAGGCAAGCGGCTACACCTTC
CASSPRPTGEASGYTF
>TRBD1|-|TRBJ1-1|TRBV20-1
TGCAGTGCTCTAACAGGGGGGTGGGCTGAAGCTTTCTTT
CSALTGGWAEAFF
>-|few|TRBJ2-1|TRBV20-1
TGCAGTGCTAGAAGCCACAATGAGCAGTTCTTC
CSARSHNEQFF
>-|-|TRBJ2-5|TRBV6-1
TGTGCCAGCAGTGAAGGGAACATATACCAAGAGACCCAGTACTTC
CASSEGNIYQETQYF
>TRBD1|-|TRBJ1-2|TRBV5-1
TGCGCCAGTGGGACAGCTGAATCGAGCAACTATGGCTACACCTTC
CASGTAESSNYGYTF
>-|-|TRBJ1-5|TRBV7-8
TGTGCCAGCAGCTTAGCCAGCAGGGATGGGCAGCCCCAGCATTTT
CASSLASRDGQPQHF
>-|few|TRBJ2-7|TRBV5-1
TGCGCCAGCAGCAGGTTGTTCCCCACGGACGAGCAGTACTTC
CASSRLFPTDEQYF
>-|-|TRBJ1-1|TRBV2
TGTGCCAGCAGTGGCAGGGGAGGTAACACTGAAGCTTTCTTT
CASSGRGGNTEAFF
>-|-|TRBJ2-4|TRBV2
TGTGCCAGCAGTGAAGAGGGTCGACTCGTGGGGGACATTCAGTACTTC
CASSEEGRLVGDIQYF
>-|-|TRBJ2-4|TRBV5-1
TGCGCCAGCAGCACGTCGATGGGGCTAGGGGAGCAGTACTTC
CASSTSMGLGEQYF
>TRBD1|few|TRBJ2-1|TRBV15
TGTGCCACCGGGACAGGGGAGGGCAATGAGCAGTTCTTC
CATGTGEGNEQFF
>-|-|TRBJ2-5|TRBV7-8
TGTGCCACCGAGGCCTGGGCTCCTGGCGGGACCCAGTACTTC
CATEAWAPGGTQYF
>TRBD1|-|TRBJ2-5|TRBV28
TGTGTCAGCAGTCCCCTTTTGGACAGGGTTAAAGAGACCCAGTACTTC
CVSSPLLDRVKETQYF
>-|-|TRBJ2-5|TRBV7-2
TGTGCCAGCAGCTTGAGCGGAGGGCCTTTTAAAGAGACCCAGTACTTC
CASSLSGGPFKETQYF
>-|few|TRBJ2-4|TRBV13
TGTGCCAGCAGCTTAAAGGCCCCAGGGCCCAAAAACATTCAGTACTTC
CASSLKAPGPKNIQYF
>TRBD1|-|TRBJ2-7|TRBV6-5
TGTGCCACGAGACCAGGGGGATCCTACGAGCAGTACTTC
CATRPGGSYEQYF
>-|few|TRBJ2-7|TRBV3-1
TGTGCCAGCAGTGGGGGGAGCTTTCGCGAGCAGTACTTC
CASSGGSFREQYF
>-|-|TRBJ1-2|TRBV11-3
TGTGCCAGCAGCCAGCGCCGGGGGGCTTCTGGCTACACCTTC
CASSQRRGASGYTF
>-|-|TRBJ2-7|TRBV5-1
TGCGCCAGCAGCTTGGATGGGTCCGGAGCCTACGAGCAGTACTTC
CASSLDGSGAYEQYF
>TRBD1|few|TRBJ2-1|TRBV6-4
TGTGCCAGCAGTCCCGGGACAGGGGGTCGGGGCGACAATGAGCAGTTCTTC
CASSPGTGGRGDNEQFF
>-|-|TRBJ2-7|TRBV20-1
TGCAGTGCTAGAGATCTTGACTACGAGCAGTACTTC
CSARDLDYEQYF
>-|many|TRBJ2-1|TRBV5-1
TGCGCCAGCAGCTTGACTCTAGTTAGCAATGAGCAGTTCTTC
CASSLTLVSNEQFF
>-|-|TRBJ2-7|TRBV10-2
TGCGCCAGCAGTGAGACTACATACTACGAGCAGTACTTC
CASSETTYYEQYF
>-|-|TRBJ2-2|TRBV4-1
TGCGCCAGCAGCCAACCGGGTCAGGGGAGAACCGGGGAGCTGTTTTTT
CASSQPGQGRTGELFF
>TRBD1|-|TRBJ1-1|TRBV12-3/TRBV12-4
TGTGCCAGCAGGGTGGACAGGCTGTGGAACACTGAAGCTTTCTTT
CASRVDRLWNTEAFF
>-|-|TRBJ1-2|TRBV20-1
TGCAGTGCTAGGGGGACGGGTACTGAGTATGGCTACACCTTC
CSARGTGTEYGYTF
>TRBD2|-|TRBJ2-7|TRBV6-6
TGTGCCAGCAGTTACTCGAAACTAGCGGGGGGTCCCTACGAGCAGTACTTC
CASSYSKLAGGPYEQYF
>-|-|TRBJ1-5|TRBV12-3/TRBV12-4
TGTGCCAGCAGGGAAGACGTCAGCAATCAGCCCCAGCATTTT
CASREDVSNQPQHF
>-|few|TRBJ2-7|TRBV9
TGTGCCACCAGTCCCGGGCCTAGCTCCTACGAGCAGTACTTC
CATSPGPSSYEQYF
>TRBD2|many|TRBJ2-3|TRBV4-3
TGCGCCAGCAGCCCCCGACTAGCGGGGGGCATGGATACGCAGTATTTT
CASSPRLAGGMDTQYF
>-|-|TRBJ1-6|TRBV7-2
TGTGCCAGCAGCTTAGTCAGGGGTAATTCACCCCTCCACTTT
CASSLVRGNSPLHF
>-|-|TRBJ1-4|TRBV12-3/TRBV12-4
TGTGCCAGCTCTTTATTTGCCCGCTCTGATGAAAAACTGTTTTTT
CASSLFARSDEKLFF
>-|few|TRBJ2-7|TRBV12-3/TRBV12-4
TGTGCCAGCAGCCTGGGAAACCACGAGCAGTACTTC
CASSLGNHEQYF
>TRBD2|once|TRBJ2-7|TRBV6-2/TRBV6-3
TGTGCCGTGAGTAGGGGTAGCGGGCGGAGCTCCTACGAGCAGTACTTC
CAVSRGSGRSSYEQYF
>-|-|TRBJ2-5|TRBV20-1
TGCAGTGCAAGCGCCACGGCGGAGACCCAGTACTTC
CSASATAETQYF
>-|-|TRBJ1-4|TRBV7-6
TGTGCCAGCAGCCCCGAACCGGGACGGCCTAATGAAAAACTGTTTTTT
CASSPEPGRPNEKLFF
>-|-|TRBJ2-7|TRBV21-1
TGTGCCAGCAGGGGGGAGCAGTACTTC
CASRGEQYF
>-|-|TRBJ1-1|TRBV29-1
TGCAGCGTTGAAGACAGGACAGAGAACACTGAAGCTTTCTTT
CSVEDRTENTEAFF
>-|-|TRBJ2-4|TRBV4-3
TGCGCCAGCAGCCAAGATACAGGGCTGATTGGAAACATTCAGTACTTC
CASSQDTGLIGNIQYF
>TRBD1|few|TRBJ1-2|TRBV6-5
TGTGCCAGCAGCCGGGGGACAGGTGCCTCTCCGTACACCTTC
CASSRGTGASPYTF
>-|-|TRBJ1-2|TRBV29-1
TGCAGCGTTGAATTGGGCAGGGTAGAATCCTATGGCTACACCTTC
CSVELGRVESYGYTF
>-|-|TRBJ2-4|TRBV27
TGTGCCAGCAGCGGACTAACTGTTGGCAAAAACATTCAGTACTTC
CASSGLTVGKNIQYF
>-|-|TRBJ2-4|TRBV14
TGTGCCAGCAGCCGCCTGGGACCCAAAAACATTCAGTACTTC
CASSRLGPKNIQYF
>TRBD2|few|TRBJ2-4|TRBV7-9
TGTGCCAGCAGCGCCAAGCGGGACTGGATAAACATTCAGTACTTC
CASSAKRDWINIQYF
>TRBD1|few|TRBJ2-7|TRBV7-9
TGTGCCAGCAGCCTTAGACAGGGCCAGGACTACGAGCAGTACTTC
CASSLRQGQDYEQYF